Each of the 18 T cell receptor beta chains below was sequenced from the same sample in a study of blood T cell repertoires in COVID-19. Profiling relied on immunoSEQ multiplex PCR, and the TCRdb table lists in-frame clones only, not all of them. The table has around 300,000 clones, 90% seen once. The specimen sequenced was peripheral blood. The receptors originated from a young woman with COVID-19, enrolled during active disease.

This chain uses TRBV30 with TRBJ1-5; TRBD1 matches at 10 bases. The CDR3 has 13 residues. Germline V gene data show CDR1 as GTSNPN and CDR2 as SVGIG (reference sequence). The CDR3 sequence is CASGQGIDQPQHF. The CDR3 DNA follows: TGTGCTTCGGGACAGGGGATCGATCAGCCCCAGCATTTT.

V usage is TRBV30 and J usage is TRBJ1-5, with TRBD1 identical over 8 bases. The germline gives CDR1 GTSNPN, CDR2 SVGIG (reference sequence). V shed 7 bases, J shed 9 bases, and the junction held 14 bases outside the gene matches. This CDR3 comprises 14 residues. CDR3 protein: CAFGTGSPRGPQHF. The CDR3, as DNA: TGTGCCTTCGGGACAGGCAGCCCCCGGGGGCCCCAGCATTTT.

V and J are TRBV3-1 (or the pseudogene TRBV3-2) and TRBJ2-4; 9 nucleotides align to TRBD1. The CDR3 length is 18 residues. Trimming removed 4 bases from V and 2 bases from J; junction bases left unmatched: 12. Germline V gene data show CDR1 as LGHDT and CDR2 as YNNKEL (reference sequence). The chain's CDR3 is CASSRGAGTGKTKNIQYF. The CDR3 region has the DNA TGTGCCAGCAGCCGTGGGGCCGGGACAGGGAAGACCAAAAACATTCAGTACTTC.

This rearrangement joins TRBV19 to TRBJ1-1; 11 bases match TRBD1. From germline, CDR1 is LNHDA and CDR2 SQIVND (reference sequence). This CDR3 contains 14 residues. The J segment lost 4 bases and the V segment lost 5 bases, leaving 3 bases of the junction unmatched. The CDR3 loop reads CASSLGTGGTEAFF. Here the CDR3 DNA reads TGTGCCAGTAGTCTTGGGACAGGGGGCACTGAAGCTTTCTTT.

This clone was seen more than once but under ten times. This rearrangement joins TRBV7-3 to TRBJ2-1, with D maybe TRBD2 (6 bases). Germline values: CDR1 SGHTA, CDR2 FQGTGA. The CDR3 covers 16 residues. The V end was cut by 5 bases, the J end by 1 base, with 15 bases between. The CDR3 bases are TGTGCCAGCAGCCGTTGGGGCGGGGTTTCCTACAATGAGCAGTTCTTC. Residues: CASSRWGGVSYNEQFF. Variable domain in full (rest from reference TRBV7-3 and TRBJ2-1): GAGVSQTPSNKVTEKGKYVELRCDPISGHTALYWYRQSLGQGPEFLIYFQGTGAADDSGLPNDRFFAVRPEGSVSTLKIQRTERGDSAVYLCASSRWGGVSYNEQFFGPGTRLTVL.

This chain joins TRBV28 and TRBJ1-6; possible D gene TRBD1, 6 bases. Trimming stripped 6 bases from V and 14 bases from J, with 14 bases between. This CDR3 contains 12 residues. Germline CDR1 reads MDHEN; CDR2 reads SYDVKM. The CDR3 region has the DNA TGTGCCAGCAGCCTAGGACAGACTTCCCTCCACTTT. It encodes CASSLGQTSLHF.

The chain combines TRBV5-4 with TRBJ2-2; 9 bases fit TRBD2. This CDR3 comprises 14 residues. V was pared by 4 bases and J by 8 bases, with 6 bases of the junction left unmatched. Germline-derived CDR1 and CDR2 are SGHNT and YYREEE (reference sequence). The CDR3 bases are TGTGCCAGCAGCAAGGGACTAGCTGTAGGGGAGCTGTTTTTT. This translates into CASSKGLAVGELFF.

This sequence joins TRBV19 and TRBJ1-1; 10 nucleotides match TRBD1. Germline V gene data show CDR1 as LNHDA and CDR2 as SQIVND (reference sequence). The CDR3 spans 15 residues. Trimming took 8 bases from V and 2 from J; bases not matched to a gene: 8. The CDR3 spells CASGDWDRGNTEAFF. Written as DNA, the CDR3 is TGTGCCAGTGGAGACTGGGACAGGGGAAACACTGAAGCTTTCTTT.

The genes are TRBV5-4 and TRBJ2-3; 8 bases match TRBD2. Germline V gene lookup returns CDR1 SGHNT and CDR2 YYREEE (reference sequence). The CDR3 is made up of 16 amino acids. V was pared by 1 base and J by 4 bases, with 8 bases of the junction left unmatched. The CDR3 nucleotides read TGTGCCAGCAGCTTGCCCAGCGGGAGTAAGTCAGATACGCAGTATTTT. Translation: CASSLPSGSKSDTQYF.

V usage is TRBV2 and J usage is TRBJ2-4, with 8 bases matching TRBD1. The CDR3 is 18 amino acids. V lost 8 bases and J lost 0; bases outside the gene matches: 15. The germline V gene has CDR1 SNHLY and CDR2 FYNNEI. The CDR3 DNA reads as TGTGCCAGCGGGCAGTCCCGGGACAGGACCCTAGCCAAAAACATTCAGTACTTC. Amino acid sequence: CASGQSRDRTLAKNIQYF.

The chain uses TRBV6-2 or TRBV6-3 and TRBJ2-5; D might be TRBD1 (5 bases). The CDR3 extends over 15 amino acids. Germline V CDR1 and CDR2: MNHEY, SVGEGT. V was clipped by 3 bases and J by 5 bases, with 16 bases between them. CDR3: CASSYLQGGGETQYF. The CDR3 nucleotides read TGTGCCAGCAGTTATTTGCAGGGTGGTGGGGAGACCCAGTACTTC.

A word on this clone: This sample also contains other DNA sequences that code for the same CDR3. DNA for the CDR3: TGTGCCAGCAGCTCTTCCGGGACAGGGCGGACTGAAGCTTTCTTT. Protein: CASSSSGTGRTEAFF. The chain recombines TRBV7-8 with TRBJ1-1, with 9 bases matching TRBD1. CDR1 and CDR2 from the germline V gene are SGHVS and FQNEAQ. With 4 bases clipped from V and 5 bases from J, the junction kept 8 bases outside the gene matches. There are 15 residues in the CDR3.

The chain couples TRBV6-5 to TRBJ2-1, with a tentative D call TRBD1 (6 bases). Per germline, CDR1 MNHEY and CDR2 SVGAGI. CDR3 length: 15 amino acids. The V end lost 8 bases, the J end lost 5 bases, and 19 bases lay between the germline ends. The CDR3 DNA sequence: TGTGCCAGCGGATTAACAGGGATCGGGGACAATGAGCAGTTCTTC. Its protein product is CASGLTGIGDNEQFF.

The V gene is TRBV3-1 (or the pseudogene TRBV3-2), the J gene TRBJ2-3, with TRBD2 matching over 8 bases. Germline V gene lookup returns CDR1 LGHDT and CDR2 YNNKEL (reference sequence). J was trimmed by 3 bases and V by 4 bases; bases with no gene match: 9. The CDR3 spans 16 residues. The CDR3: CASSPWTSRTTDTQYF. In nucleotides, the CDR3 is TGTGCCAGCAGCCCCTGGACTAGCAGGACTACAGATACGCAGTATTTT.

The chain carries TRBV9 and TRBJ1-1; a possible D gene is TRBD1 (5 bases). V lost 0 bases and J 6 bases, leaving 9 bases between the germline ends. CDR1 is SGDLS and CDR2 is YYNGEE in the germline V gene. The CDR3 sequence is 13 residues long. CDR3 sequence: CASSVASGAEAFF. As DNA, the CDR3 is TGTGCCAGCAGCGTAGCGTCGGGGGCTGAAGCTTTCTTT.

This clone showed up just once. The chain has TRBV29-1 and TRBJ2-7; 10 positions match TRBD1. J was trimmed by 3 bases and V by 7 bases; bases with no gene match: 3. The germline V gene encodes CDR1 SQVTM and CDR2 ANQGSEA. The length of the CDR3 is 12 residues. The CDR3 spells CSAGDRGYEQYF. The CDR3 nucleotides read TGCAGCGCCGGGGACAGGGGCTACGAGCAGTACTTC.

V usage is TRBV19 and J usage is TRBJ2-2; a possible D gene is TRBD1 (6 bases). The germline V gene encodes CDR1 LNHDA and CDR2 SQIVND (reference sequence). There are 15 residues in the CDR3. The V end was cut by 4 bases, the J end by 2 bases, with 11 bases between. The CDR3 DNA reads TGTGCCAGTAGTACCGGGACACGAAACACCGGGGAGCTGTTTTTT. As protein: CASSTGTRNTGELFF.

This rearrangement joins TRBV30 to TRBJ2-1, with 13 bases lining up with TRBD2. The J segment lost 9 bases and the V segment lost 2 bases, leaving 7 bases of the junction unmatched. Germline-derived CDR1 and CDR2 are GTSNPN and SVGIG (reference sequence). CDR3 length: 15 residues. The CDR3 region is CAWSFTTSGRSEQFF. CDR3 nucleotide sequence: TGTGCCTGGAGTTTTACGACTAGCGGGAGGAGTGAGCAGTTCTTC. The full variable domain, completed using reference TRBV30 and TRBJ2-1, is SQTIHQWPATLVQPVGSPLSLECTVEGTSNPNLYWYRQAAGRGLQLLFYSVGIGQISSEVPQNLSASRPQDRQFILSSKKLLLSDSGFYLCAWSFTTSGRSEQFFGPGTRLTVL.